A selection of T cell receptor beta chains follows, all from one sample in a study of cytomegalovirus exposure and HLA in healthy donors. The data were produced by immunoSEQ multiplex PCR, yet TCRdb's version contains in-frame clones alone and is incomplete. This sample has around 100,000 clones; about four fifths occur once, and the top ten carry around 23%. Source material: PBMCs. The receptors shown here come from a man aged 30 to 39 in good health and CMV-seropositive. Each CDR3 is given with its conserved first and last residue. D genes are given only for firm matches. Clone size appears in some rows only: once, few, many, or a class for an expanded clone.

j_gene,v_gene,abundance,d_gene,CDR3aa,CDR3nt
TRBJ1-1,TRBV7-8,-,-,CASSFSRGRGEAFF,TGTGCCAGCAGCTTCTCACGGGGAAGGGGGGAAGCTTTCTTT
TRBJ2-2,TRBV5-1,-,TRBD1,CASSSSGTAVNTGELFF,TGCGCCAGCAGCAGCTCCGGGACAGCTGTGAACACCGGGGAGCTGTTTTTT
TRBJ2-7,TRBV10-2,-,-,CASSTGVFYEQYF,TGCGCCAGCAGCACAGGAGTTTTCTACGAGCAGTACTTC
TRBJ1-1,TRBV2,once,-,CASPTGPNTEAFF,TGTGCCAGCCCTACAGGACCGAACACTGAAGCTTTCTTT
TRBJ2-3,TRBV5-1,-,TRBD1,CASSLTSRDRGRLSLSGTDTQYF,TGCGCCAGCAGTTTGACCAGCCGGGACAGGGGGCGATTATCATTGTCTGGCACAGATACGCAGTATTTT
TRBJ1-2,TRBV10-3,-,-,CAISDPPAGNYGYTF,TGTGCCATCAGTGACCCGCCGGCAGGGAACTATGGCTACACCTTC
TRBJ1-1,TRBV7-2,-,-,CASSRQVNTEAFF,TGTGCCAGCAGCCGACAGGTGAACACTGAAGCTTTCTTT
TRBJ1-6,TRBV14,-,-,CASSRAGFNSPLHF,TGTGCCAGCAGCCGGGCGGGGTTTAATTCACCCCTCCACTTT
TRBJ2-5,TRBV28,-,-,CASSFYSQGYETQYF,TGTGCCAGCAGTTTTTATTCTCAGGGTTACGAGACCCAGTACTTC
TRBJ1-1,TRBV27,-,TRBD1,CASSKDRGLDTEAFF,TGTGCCAGCAGTAAGGACAGGGGGCTGGATACTGAAGCTTTCTTT
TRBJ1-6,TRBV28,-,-,CASSLGSNSPLHF,TGTGCCAGCAGTTTGGGGAGCAATTCACCCCTCCACTTT
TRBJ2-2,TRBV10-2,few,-,CASSGRGTGELFF,TGCGCCAGCAGTGGAAGGGGGACCGGGGAGCTGTTTTTT
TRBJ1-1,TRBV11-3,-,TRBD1,CASSGQGNTEAFF,TGTGCCAGCAGCGGACAGGGGAACACTGAAGCTTTCTTT
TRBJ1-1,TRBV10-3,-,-,CAISEGQRNTEAFF,TGTGCCATCAGTGAGGGACAGAGGAACACTGAAGCTTTCTTT
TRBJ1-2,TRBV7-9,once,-,CASSLDGSYGYTF,TGTGCCAGCAGCTTAGACGGTAGCTATGGCTACACCTTC
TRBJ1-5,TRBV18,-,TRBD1,CASSPQGRTGADQPQHF,TGTGCCAGCTCACCACAAGGTCGAACAGGGGCCGATCAGCCCCAGCATTTT
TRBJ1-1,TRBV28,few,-,CASSPLNTEAFF,TGTGCCAGCAGCCCACTAAACACTGAAGCTTTCTTT
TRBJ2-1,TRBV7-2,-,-,CASSQGILVYNEQFF,TGTGCCAGCAGTCAGGGGATTCTGGTGTACAATGAGCAGTTCTTC
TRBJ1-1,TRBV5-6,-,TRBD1,CASSGTATITMNTEAFF,TGTGCCAGCAGTGGGACAGCAACAATTACTATGAACACTGAAGCTTTCTTT
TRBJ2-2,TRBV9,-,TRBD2,CASSAALAGGGELFF,TGTGCCAGCAGCGCAGCGCTAGCGGGGGGCGGGGAGCTGTTTTTT
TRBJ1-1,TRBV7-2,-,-,CASSLTTGQMNTEAFF,TGTGCCAGCAGCCTAACGACTGGACAGATGAACACTGAAGCTTTCTTT
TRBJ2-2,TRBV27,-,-,CASSLLGGVNTGELFF,TGTGCCAGCAGTTTATTGGGCGGGGTCAACACCGGGGAGCTGTTTTTT
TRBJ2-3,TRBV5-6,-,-,CASSTLRGSTDTQYF,TGTGCCAGCAGCACTCTGCGCGGGAGCACAGATACGCAGTATTTT
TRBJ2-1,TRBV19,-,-,CASSIDWAPSYNEQFF,TGTGCCAGTAGTATAGACTGGGCCCCCTCCTACAATGAGCAGTTCTTC
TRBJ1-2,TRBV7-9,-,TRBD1,CASSLRHTGDGPHGYTF,TGTGCCAGCAGCTTACGACACACAGGGGATGGTCCTCATGGCTACACCTTC
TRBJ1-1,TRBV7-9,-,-,CSSSLTTRGTEAFF,TGTTCCAGCAGCTTAACGACCAGGGGCACTGAAGCTTTCTTT
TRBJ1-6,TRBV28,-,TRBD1,CASAPGGSVNSPLHF,TGTGCCAGCGCTCCAGGGGGGTCCGTGAATTCACCCCTCCACTTT
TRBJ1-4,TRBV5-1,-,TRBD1,CASSLFTGGQGNEKLFF,TGCGCCAGCAGCTTGTTCACCGGGGGACAGGGTAATGAAAAACTGTTTTTT
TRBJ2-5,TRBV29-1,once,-,CSGARDYQETQYF,TGCAGCGGAGCCAGGGACTACCAAGAGACCCAGTACTTC
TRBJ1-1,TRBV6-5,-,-,CASSSRGDMNTEAFF,TGTGCCAGCAGCTCTCGGGGGGACATGAACACTGAAGCTTTCTTT
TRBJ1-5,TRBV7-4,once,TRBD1,CASSLKDRYSNQPQHF,TGTGCCAGCAGCTTAAAGGACAGGTATAGCAATCAGCCCCAGCATTTT
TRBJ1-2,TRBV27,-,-,CASSFAGGYGYTF,TGTGCCAGCAGTTTCGCCGGGGGCTATGGCTACACCTTC
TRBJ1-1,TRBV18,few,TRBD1,CASSPPGDRGAFF,TGTGCCAGCTCACCACCGGGGGACAGGGGAGCTTTCTTT
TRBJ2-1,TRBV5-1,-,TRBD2,CASSFFSSGANNEQFF,TGCGCCAGCAGCTTTTTTAGTAGCGGGGCAAACAATGAGCAGTTCTTC
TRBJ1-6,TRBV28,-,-,CATLHGTRNSPLHF,TGTGCCACGTTACATGGGACAAGGAATTCACCCCTCCACTTT
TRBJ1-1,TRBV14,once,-,CASSQAYTEAFF,TGTGCCAGCAGCCAGGCCTACACTGAAGCTTTCTTT
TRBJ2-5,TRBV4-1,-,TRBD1,CASSRTGGPGETQYF,TGCGCCAGCAGCCGGACAGGGGGCCCGGGGGAGACCCAGTACTTC
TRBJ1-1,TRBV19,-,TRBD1,CASSIEVQGSMNTEAFF,TGTGCCAGTAGTATAGAGGTACAGGGGTCCATGAACACTGAAGCTTTCTTT
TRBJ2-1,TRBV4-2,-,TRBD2,CASSQAVAGGLSSYNEQFF,TGTGCCAGCAGCCAAGCGGTAGCGGGGGGGCTTAGCTCCTACAATGAGCAGTTCTTC
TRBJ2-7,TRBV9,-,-,CASSVDPSGEQYF,TGTGCCAGCAGCGTAGATCCTTCGGGAGAGCAGTACTTC
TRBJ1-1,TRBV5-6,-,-,CASSLRDMNTEAFF,TGTGCCAGCAGCCTCAGGGATATGAACACTGAAGCTTTCTTT
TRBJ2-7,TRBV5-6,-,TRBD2,CASSSSGGAFYEQYF,TGTGCCAGCAGCTCTAGCGGGGGGGCATTTTACGAGCAGTACTTC
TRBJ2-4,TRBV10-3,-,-,CAISESLASRNIQYF,TGTGCCATCAGTGAGTCGTTGGCTTCCAGGAACATTCAGTACTTC
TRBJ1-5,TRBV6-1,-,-,CASTQNWGDQPQHF,TGTGCCAGCACGCAAAATTGGGGAGATCAGCCCCAGCATTTT
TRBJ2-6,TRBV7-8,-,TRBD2,CASRGGSSGANVLTF,TGTGCCAGCCGCGGGGGTAGCTCTGGGGCCAACGTCCTGACTTTC
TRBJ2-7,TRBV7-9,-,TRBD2,CASSSRPGLAYEQYF,TGTGCCAGCAGCTCCCGCCCGGGACTAGCCTACGAGCAGTACTTC